The clone carrying this T cell receptor (beta chain) came up a few times. Germline V gene lookup returns CDR1 SGHRS and CDR2 YFSETQ. V shed 2 bases, J shed 5 bases, and the junction held 9 bases outside the gene matches. This CDR3 has 16 residues. Donors were healthy Caucasian individuals from Russia aged about 6 to 90. Primed by a sample-barcoded 5' primer and a J-beta primer mix, a second PCR proceeded for about 7 to 11 cycles. TCRdb called the 5' RACE reads again in MiXCR, with one record for every CDR3 protein. The sample contains some 700,000 distinct CDR3 sequences, over 20% of which appear only once. This sample stems from a study of blood T cells in healthy people across ages.

The sequencing sample was made of blood. This clonotype was sampled from a man aged 65 to 79 in good health. The chain is built from TRBV5-1 and TRBJ2-2, with 7 bases matching TRBD1. CDR3 in amino acids: CASSFRQGSGTGELFF. The CDR3 nucleotides read TGCGCCAGCAGCTTCCGACAGGGATCAGGGACCGGGGAGCTGTTTTTT.